This T cell receptor beta chain was profiled in a study of blood T cell repertoires in COVID-19. In the original processing: Amplification of reference gene primers was used by the study to estimate nucleated cell counts. Measured with immunoSEQ multiplex PCR; TCRdb has only the in-frame clones, and not every one. For V, J and clone size, that table is used; D and trimming come from the DNA. The profile shows under 300,000 clones, around 93% of them singletons. Only one count was recorded for this clone. The V and J ends lost 0 bases and 6 bases respectively, with 11 bases between them. Germline-derived CDR1 and CDR2 are LNHNV and YYDKDF (reference sequence). This CDR3 comprises 15 residues.

This chain uses TRBV15 with TRBJ1-4, with a tentative D call TRBD1 (5 bases). Input material: PBMCs or T cells enriched from blood (not recorded which). The TCR sequence derives from a human donor in a cohort exposed to, infected with or recovered from COVID-19 (not recorded which). The donor label of this sample is uncertain. The CDR3 protein is CATSRDDQGYEKLFF. The CDR3, as DNA: TGTGCCACCAGCAGAGATGATCAGGGTTATGAAAAACTGTTTTTT.